These T cell receptor beta chains were read from a single sample in a study of cytomegalovirus exposure and HLA in healthy donors. TCRdb's table, derived via immunoSEQ multiplex PCR, lists solely in-frame clones and lacks some. Here the sample spans around 180,000 clones, about 84% being singletons. The sample consisted of PBMCs. These receptor sequences come from a young woman in good health and CMV-seronegative. Each CDR3 is given without its conserved first and last residue. D genes are given only for firm matches.

j_call d_call v_call cdr3_aa
TRBJ1-2 - TRBV19 ASSIWGISGYGYT
TRBJ2-7 TRBD2 TRBV4-1 ASSQDRGSGSDEQY
TRBJ2-7 - TRBV21-1 ASSGRAIRSYEQY
TRBJ1-2 TRBD1 TRBV27 ASSTTGDGYT
TRBJ1-4 - TRBV2 ASSIGGVEEKLF
TRBJ2-7 - TRBV5-6 ASSLVGSEYYEQY
TRBJ2-5 - TRBV11-2 ASSLEPRGETQY
TRBJ2-3 TRBD1 TRBV29-1 SVDRTGGVKDTQY
TRBJ1-2 - TRBV16 ASSQSTVYGGYT
TRBJ1-2 - TRBV14 ASSQVTGKNYGYT
TRBJ1-1 - TRBV27 ASSYAGTLEAF
TRBJ2-7 - TRBV6-5 ASTGAYEQY
TRBJ2-3 TRBD2 TRBV7-8 ASSLIMGGLAADTQY
TRBJ2-7 TRBD1 TRBV4-2 ASSQRLRQGSYEQY
TRBJ2-3 TRBD2 TRBV2 ASRTRTSGGDTQY
TRBJ1-2 - TRBV5-5 ASSLIQGPGYT
TRBJ2-4 - TRBV19 ASSVGLAKNIQY
TRBJ2-3 - TRBV6-5 ASRTGSTDTQY
TRBJ1-1 - TRBV7-9 ASSLGRDYTEAF
TRBJ1-3 - TRBV7-9 ASSSSGTIRGSGNTIY
TRBJ2-1 TRBD1 TRBV15 ATSPHQGQVTYNEQF
TRBJ2-5 - TRBV25-1 ASSETGYYSETQY
TRBJ1-5 - TRBV19 ASKSVGGISNQPQH
TRBJ2-2 TRBD2 TRBV2 ASSERLAGDTGELF
TRBJ1-2 - TRBV2 ASSENGQAGRGYT
TRBJ2-5 - TRBV9 ASSISGLQETQY
TRBJ1-2 TRBD1 TRBV6-1 ASRPDRVANYGYT
TRBJ1-5 TRBD1 TRBV5-1 ASSLTGPNDQPQH
TRBJ1-2 TRBD1 TRBV7-3 ASSFLDRGGYGYT
TRBJ2-7 TRBD2 TRBV7-2 ASSYPGTSYEQY
TRBJ2-7 - TRBV11-2 ASSPRGGGGMIDYEQY
TRBJ2-7 - TRBV5-4 ASRPTGPSSYEQY
TRBJ1-2 - TRBV2 ASSEGRVRDGYT
TRBJ1-1 - TRBV7-3 ASSLFSNTEAF
TRBJ2-7 TRBD2 TRBV14 ASSKTSGSYEQY
TRBJ1-4 - TRBV7-9 ASSSDRRTNEKLF
TRBJ1-5 - TRBV5-1 ASSLEGLNNQPQH
TRBJ1-1 - TRBV30 AWSVRYPGRTAF
TRBJ2-7 TRBD1 TRBV2 ASSVEDRGYSYEQY
TRBJ2-6 - TRBV27 ASSSTEAFGANVLT
TRBJ2-1 - TRBV4-2 ASSQDGRTYNEQF
TRBJ2-3 TRBD2 TRBV27 ASSKRLAGPTDTQY
TRBJ1-6 - TRBV5-6 ASSSKRRVGNSPLH
TRBJ1-1 - TRBV10-2 ASSVDRNTEAF
TRBJ1-4 TRBD1 TRBV27 ASSLAGGSEKLF
TRBJ1-2 TRBD1 TRBV29-1 SVVDSPGQGHYGYT
TRBJ1-1 - TRBV5-1 ASSSGILSTEAF